This T cell receptor beta chain comes out of a study of T cells in tumors after PD-1 blockade. About the study: No patient had prior checkpoint blockade, systemic immunosuppression, or radiotherapy within 4 weeks. Patients received pembrolizumab 200 mg every 3 weeks or cemiplimab 350 mg every 2 weeks.

This clone was counted only a few times. The antigen is not known. Generated by immunoSEQ multiplex PCR, the TCRdb table keeps only in-frame clones and is missing some. The data contain 4,000 to 5,500 clones, roughly 63% of them singletons. The CDR3 has 14 residues. The ends were cut back, 5 bases at V and 8 bases at J, with 16 bases in the middle. Germline V CDR1 and CDR2: SEHNR, FQNEAQ (reference sequence). Whole-study results and caveats: Peripheral recruitment is suggested, as some novel exhausted tumor clones were in pre-treatment blood.

The chain has TRBV7-9 and TRBJ2-1; TRBD1 might be the D (6 bases). This receptor was obtained from a human donor with basal cell carcinoma. The source was tumor tissue, collected after anti-PD-1 treatment. This CDR3 reads CASSGYRDPYEQFF. DNA of the CDR3: TGTGCCAGCAGCGGATACAGGGACCCCTATGAGCAGTTCTTC.